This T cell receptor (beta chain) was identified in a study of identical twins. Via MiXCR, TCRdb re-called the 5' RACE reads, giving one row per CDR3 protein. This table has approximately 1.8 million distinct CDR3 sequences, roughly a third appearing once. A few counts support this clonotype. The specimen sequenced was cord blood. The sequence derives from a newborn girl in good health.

The CDR3, as DNA: TGCGCCAGCATTGGGGCAAAGGATACGCAGTATTTT. Protein: CASIGAKDTQYF. The V and J genes are TRBV5-1 and TRBJ2-3; possibly TRBD1 for D (5 bases). CDR1 SGHRS and CDR2 YFSETQ come from the germline V gene. The CDR3 runs to 12 residues. The V and J ends lost 6 bases and 6 bases respectively, with 11 bases between them.